This TCR beta chain was sequenced during a study of PD-L1 blockade in urothelial cancer. Background on the study: Male sex and bladder-origin urothelial cancer characterized about 90% of the roughly 30 patients. Before enrollment, 0 to 3 chemotherapy regimens had been given to patients. Overall study findings and caveats: Durable-benefit patients expanded tumor-associated blood clones more at 3 weeks.

Assay: immunoSEQ multiplex PCR; the TCRdb copy retains only in-frame clones and omits some. The sample includes around 40,000 clones, 85% to 90% of them seen just once. As regards this clone: The antigen is not known.

V was trimmed by 0 bases and J by 13 bases, leaving 18 bases between them. The length of the CDR3 is 15 residues. In germline, CDR1 is PRHDT, CDR2 FYEKMQ (reference sequence). Pretreatment sampling and on-treatment sampling together yielded between 1 and 8 samples for each patient. This clonotype was obtained from a man between 60 and 75 years old with urothelial cancer. This specimen was PBMCs, taken around atezolizumab (anti-PD-L1) treatment. The rearrangement uses TRBV13 and TRBJ1-4, with a tentative D call TRBD1 (5 bases). CDR3 amino acids: CASSLGRGGSTALFF. Written as DNA, the CDR3 is TGTGCCAGCAGCTTAGGTCGGGGGGGGAGTACTGCACTGTTTTTT.